The 32 T cell receptor beta chains below come from one sample, sequenced in a study of T cell responses to AZD1222 COVID-19 vaccine (dated by TCRdb to the early 2020s). The sample's time point label, in plain terms: baseline before first vaccination. In light of the paper, this sample's treatment or condition label describes: meningococcal conjugate vaccine given as trial control. Library creation used the immunoSEQ multiplex PCR assay. As stored in TCRdb, this immuneACCESS dataset retains in-frame rearrangements with V and J assigned. A fraction of the clones does not appear; measured against another copy, unresolved V genes explain less than half of the discrepancy, and the remainder lacks a known reason. This sample has about 100,000 clones in its table, and about 89% of those were observed once. The ten largest clones add up to 4% to 4.5% of the sample. This specimen consisted of peripheral blood, obtained on day 0 of MenACWY control vaccination. These receptors were taken from an adult in good health.

The rearrangement links TRBV11-3 to TRBJ1-5; D unclear. CDR3 length: 18 residues. Germline V gene data show CDR1 as SGHNT and CDR2 as YENEEA. The V gene lost 4 bases and the J gene lost 0 bases, with 19 bases spanning the gap. The DNA for the CDR3 is TGTGCCAGCAGCTCCCTCGGCATTCAGCCTTCTAGCAATCAGCCCCAGCATTTT. This codes for CASSSLGIQPSSNQPQHF.

The gene calls are TRBV27 and TRBJ1-5; the D gene is possibly TRBD1 (5 bases). The CDR3 sequence is 15 residues long. V was pared by 3 bases and J by 7 bases, with 16 bases between. Germline CDR1 is MNHEY and CDR2 is SMNVEV (reference sequence). The CDR3 loop is CASSLGRGGEQPQHF. CDR3 DNA sequence: TGTGCCAGCAGTTTGGGTCGGGGGGGAGAGCAGCCCCAGCATTTT.

This chain uses TRBV9 with TRBJ1-1; 10 nucleotides line up with TRBD1. Germline lookup yields CDR1 SGDLS and CDR2 YYNGEE. Trimming cost V 0 bases and J 11 bases; bases outside gene matches: 7. This CDR3 has 14 amino acids. In nucleotides, the CDR3 is TGTGCCAGCAGCGTAGGGGGACAGGGGCCCGGGGCTTTCTTT. Translated: CASSVGGQGPGAFF.

This CDR3 is CASSTLAGSEQFF. The CDR3 nucleotides read TGTGCCAGCAGCACGCTAGCGGGGAGTGAGCAGTTCTTC. The rearrangement joins TRBV13 to TRBJ2-1; 9 bases map to TRBD2. The germline V gene encodes CDR1 PRHDT and CDR2 FYEKMQ (reference sequence). The CDR3 contains 13 residues. Losses at the gene ends were 5 bases for V and 9 bases for J; bases not matched to a gene: 5. Full variable domain (outside the CDR3, taken from reference TRBV13 and TRBJ2-1): AAGVIQSPRHLIKEKRETATLKCYPIPRHDTVYWYQQGPGQDPQFLISFYEKMQSDKGSIPDRFSAQQFSDYHSELNMSSLELGDSALYFCASSTLAGSEQFFGPGTRLTVL.

The chain joins TRBV29-1 to TRBJ1-3, with D possibly being TRBD1 (6 bases). Deletions cut 7 bases from V and 0 bases from J, with 13 bases between. The germline CDR1 and CDR2 sequences are SQVTM and ANQGSEA. CDR3 length equals 14 residues. CDR3 nucleotides: TGCAGCGCCCTACCACAGGGCTCTGGAAACACCATATATTTT. It codes for CSALPQGSGNTIYF. Full variable domain (outside the CDR3, taken from reference TRBV29-1 and TRBJ1-3): SAVISQKPSRDICQRGTSLTIQCQVDSQVTMMFWYRQQPGQSLTLIATANQGSEATYESGFVIDKFPISRPNLTFSTLTVSNMSPEDSSIYLCSALPQGSGNTIYFGEGSWLTVV.

The chain links TRBV6-5 to TRBJ2-5; 10 positions match TRBD1. Trimming cost V 5 bases and J 2 bases; bases outside gene matches: 2. Germline V gene data show CDR1 as MNHEY and CDR2 as SVGAGI. CDR3 length: 14 residues. The CDR3 here is CASSRTGGQETQYF. The CDR3 bases are TGTGCCAGCAGTCGGACAGGGGGGCAAGAGACCCAGTACTTC.

J is TRBJ2-3 and V is TRBV11-3; TRBD2 agrees at 14 bases. From germline, CDR1 is SGHNT and CDR2 YENEEA. This CDR3 is built from 19 residues. The J segment lost 5 bases and the V segment lost 5 bases, leaving 15 bases of the junction unmatched. CDR3 in amino acids: CASSPGLAGGLQREDTQYF. CDR3 sequence (DNA): TGTGCCAGCAGCCCCGGACTAGCGGGAGGCCTACAACGAGAAGATACGCAGTATTTT.

The V call is TRBV7-9, the J call TRBJ2-7, with TRBD1 matching 7 bases. The CDR3 is 13 amino acids. V dropped 5 bases and J dropped 1; count of bases not matched to a gene: 2. Germline V CDR1 and CDR2: SEHNR, FQNEAQ (reference sequence). CDR3 DNA sequence: TGTGCCAGCAGCCCGACAGGGTCCTACGAGCAGTACTTC. Amino acids: CASSPTGSYEQYF.

The rearrangement joins TRBV6-1 to TRBJ2-7, with TRBD1 matching over 7 bases. CDR1 is MNHNS, CDR2 SASEGT, per germline. The CDR3 consists of 14 residues. After removal of 3 bases from V and 1 base from J, the junction contained 3 bases not matched to a gene. In nucleotides, the CDR3 is TGTGCCAGCAGTGACGGACAGGATTCCTACGAGCAGTACTTC. Encoded protein: CASSDGQDSYEQYF.

This chain links TRBV6-2 or TRBV6-3 with TRBJ1-5; D gene uncertain. The CDR3 runs 13 residues. The germline V gene has CDR1 MNHEY and CDR2 SVGEGT. V shed 5 bases and J shed 2 bases, with 7 bases lying between them. CDR3 amino acids: CASSVGGNQPQHF. In DNA, the CDR3 is TGTGCCAGCAGTGTCGGGGGCAATCAGCCCCAGCATTTT.

CDR3 loop: CASSQERGRQPQHF. CDR3 nucleotides: TGTGCCAGCAGCCAAGAGCGGGGGAGGCAGCCCCAGCATTTT. The chain recombines TRBV3-1 (or the pseudogene TRBV3-2) with TRBJ1-5, with a possible D match to TRBD1 (5 bases). The CDR3 is made up of 14 amino acids. Deletions cut 0 bases from V and 7 bases from J, with 10 bases between. The germline gives CDR1 LGHDT, CDR2 YNNKEL (reference sequence).

This chain connects TRBV12-3 or TRBV12-4 to TRBJ1-1; D is unresolved. V gave up 3 bases and J gave up 1 base, with 6 bases separating them. CDR3 size: 13 residues. This chain's CDR3 is CASSLSGNTEAFF. CDR3 nucleotide sequence: TGTGCCAGCAGTTTGTCGGGGAACACTGAAGCTTTCTTT.

Points on this clone: One junction end does not reproduce the germline sequence, and a read error may be involved. The genes are TRBV12-3 or TRBV12-4 and TRBJ2-5; D is tentatively TRBD1 or TRBD2 (6 bases each). CDR3 length: 11 amino acids. CDR3 sequence reads: CASSLVGGQDF. For the CDR3, the DNA is TGTGCCAGCAGTTTGGTAGGGGGGCAAGACTTC.

This clone was seen only once. The J gene is TRBJ2-3, the V gene TRBV7-3, with 9 bases fitting TRBD2. V lost 4 bases to trimming and J lost 5 bases; unmatched junction nucleotides: 16. Germline assignment: CDR1 SGHTA and CDR2 FQGTGA. This CDR3 is 18 amino acids long. DNA for the CDR3: TGTGCCAGCAGCTACGCAATTAGCGGGGGCCGCCGGATAGATACGCAGTATTTT. Its protein product is CASSYAISGGRRIDTQYF.

The chain recombines TRBV6-5 with TRBJ1-2; weak D call: TRBD1 (5 bases). Per germline, CDR1 MNHEY and CDR2 SVGAGI. This CDR3 has 14 amino acids. Trimming stripped 5 bases from V and 8 bases from J, with 18 bases between. CDR3 amino acids: CASSPGGGVDGYTF. DNA for the CDR3: TGTGCCAGCAGTCCCGGGGGAGGGGTTGACGGCTACACCTTC.

As DNA, the CDR3 is TGTGCCAGCAGTTTAAGGGGGGCTGCTGGGGAGCAGTACTTC. It translates to CASSLRGAAGEQYF. This sequence joins TRBV27 and TRBJ2-7; D could derive from TRBD1 or TRBD2 (6 bases each). There are 14 residues in the CDR3. V was shortened by 2 bases and J by 7 bases, with 15 bases between the two germline ends. Germline-derived CDR1 and CDR2 are MNHEY and SMNVEV (reference sequence).

The chain recombines TRBV10-1 with TRBJ1-2; 10 nucleotides match TRBD1. CDR3 length: 14 residues. V lost 10 bases to trimming and J lost 3 bases; unmatched junction nucleotides: 8. From germline, CDR1 is WNHNN and CDR2 SYGVQD (reference sequence). CDR3 region: CAKSGTGDHYGYTF. In nucleotides, the CDR3 is TGCGCCAAATCCGGGACAGGGGATCACTATGGCTACACCTTC.

V is TRBV18 and J is TRBJ1-2; TRBD1 aligns across 10 bases. J lost 6 bases, V lost 4 bases, and 2 bases had no gene match. The CDR3 loop spans 13 amino acids. The germline gives CDR1 KGHSH, CDR2 LQKENI. The CDR3 is CASSLGQGNGYTF. The CDR3 DNA follows: TGTGCCAGCTCACTGGGACAGGGGAATGGCTACACCTTC.

This rearrangement joins TRBV7-8 to TRBJ1-5, with D maybe TRBD1 (6 bases). The germline gives CDR1 SGHVS, CDR2 FQNEAQ. The CDR3 is 17 residues long. Trimming shortened V by 5 bases and J by 2 bases, and 19 bases separated the two germline ends. The CDR3 DNA reads as TGTGCCAGCAGCCTTCTTAACAGGGAGAGGGGCAATCAGCCCCAGCATTTT. It encodes CASSLLNRERGNQPQHF.

This rearrangement joins TRBV19 to TRBJ1-5; a weak D match, TRBD1 (5 bases). The V and J ends lost 4 bases and 4 bases respectively, with 8 bases between them. The CDR3 sequence is 13 residues long. CDR1 and CDR2 (germline): LNHDA, SQIVND (reference sequence). CDR3 protein: CASSTGRNQPQHF. The CDR3 DNA reads TGTGCCAGTAGTACGGGACGGAATCAGCCCCAGCATTTT.

The chain couples TRBV28 to TRBJ1-1; 10 bases are shared with TRBD1. Per germline, CDR1 MDHEN and CDR2 SYDVKM. The CDR3 has 15 residues. J was trimmed by 4 bases and V by 6 bases; bases with no gene match: 8. This chain's CDR3 is CASSGQGVGPTEAFF. The CDR3 region has the DNA TGTGCCAGCAGCGGACAGGGGGTGGGCCCCACTGAAGCTTTCTTT.

The chain carries TRBV4-1 and TRBJ2-1; D is possibly TRBD2 (5 bases). Between the trimmed V and J ends, which lost 1 base and 13 bases, there was a span of 17 bases. The germline gives CDR1 MGHRA, CDR2 YSYEKL. The CDR3 contains 14 residues. The CDR3: CASSQVRRALSQFF. In DNA form, the CDR3 reads TGCGCCAGCAGCCAAGTAAGGCGGGCTCTCTCCCAGTTCTTC.

The chain combines TRBV11-2 with TRBJ2-2, with TRBD1 as a possible D gene (6 bases). Germline CDR1 is SGHAT and CDR2 is FQNNGV. The CDR3 consists of 15 residues. Trimming removed 8 bases at V and 1 base at J, with 14 bases between. The CDR3 nucleotides are TGTGCCAGCCTAACGATCAGGGGGAACACCGGGGAGCTGTTTTTT. This sequence encodes CASLTIRGNTGELFF.

In DNA, the CDR3 is TGCGCCAGCAGCTCCCCAGGGGGACGCACTGAAGCTTTCTTT. Residues: CASSSPGGRTEAFF. This chain joins TRBV5-1 and TRBJ1-1, with 7 bases fitting TRBD1. V gave up 3 bases and J gave up 4 bases; unmatched junction bases: 6. The CDR3 length is 14 residues. Germline V gene data show CDR1 as SGHRS and CDR2 as YFSETQ.

V is TRBV5-1 and J is TRBJ2-5; 9 positions match TRBD1. CDR3 length: 14 amino acids. V lost 4 bases, J lost 5 bases, and 6 bases stayed unmatched. CDR1 is SGHRS, CDR2 YFSETQ, per germline. CDR3 protein: CASSLQGAVETQYF. In DNA form, the CDR3 reads TGCGCCAGCAGCCTACAGGGGGCGGTGGAGACCCAGTACTTC.

The V and J genes are TRBV6-5 and TRBJ1-5; D not resolved. Germline CDR1 reads MNHEY; CDR2 reads SVGAGI. Trimming cost V 5 bases and J 6 bases, with 8 bases left between them. The CDR3 is made up of 12 amino acids. This chain's CDR3 is CASSSRAQPQHF. The CDR3 bases are TGTGCCAGCAGTAGTAGGGCTCAGCCCCAGCATTTT.

The V call is TRBV19, the J call TRBJ2-3; D is undetermined. Between the trimmed V and J ends, which lost 0 bases and 0 bases, there was a span of 10 bases. Germline V gene sequence: CDR1 LNHDA, CDR2 SQIVND (reference sequence). The CDR3 loop spans 16 amino acids. In DNA, the CDR3 is TGTGCCAGTAGTATAGAAGGGCGGCCGAGCACAGATACGCAGTATTTT. Amino acid sequence: CASSIEGRPSTDTQYF.

This chain joins TRBV11-2 and TRBJ1-2, with no clear D. Deletions cut 5 bases from V and 6 bases from J, with 16 bases between. Looked up from germline, CDR1 is SGHAT and CDR2 is FQNNGV. The CDR3 spans 14 residues. The CDR3 nucleotides are TGTGCCAGCAGCAACCACGCCCGGGCTGATGGCTACACCTTC. Protein sequence: CASSNHARADGYTF.

The genes are TRBV9 and TRBJ1-3; D unclear. CDR3 size: 15 residues. CDR1 SGDLS and CDR2 YYNGEE come from the germline V gene. V lost 0 bases, J lost 3 bases, and 10 bases lay in between. CDR3 nucleotide sequence: TGTGCCAGCAGCGTAGAATGGGGTTATGGAAACACCATATATTTT. It codes for CASSVEWGYGNTIYF.

The chain joins TRBV18 to TRBJ1-2, with 8 positions matching TRBD1. This CDR3 has 13 amino acids. V trimming: 6 bases; J trimming: 3 bases; junction bases outside the gene matches: 3. CDR1 KGHSH and CDR2 LQKENI come from the germline V gene. The CDR3 loop reads CASSGGQDYGYTF. CDR3 bases: TGTGCCAGCTCTGGGGGACAGGACTATGGCTACACCTTC.

This clone was recorded once. The gene calls are TRBV5-1 and TRBJ1-2; 11 positions match TRBD1. There are 13 residues in the CDR3. CDR1 is SGHRS, CDR2 YFSETQ, per germline. V trimming: 7 bases; J trimming: 8 bases; junction bases outside the gene matches: 7. The CDR3, as DNA: TGCGCCAGCGGTGGACAGGGGGCTTGGGGCTACACCTTC. Amino acid sequence: CASGGQGAWGYTF.

Only one count was recorded for this clone. The V call is TRBV28, the J call TRBJ1-2; D remains ambiguous. V lost 6 bases to trimming and J lost 6 bases, with 14 bases between them. This CDR3 is 13 amino acids long. Germline V gene sequence: CDR1 MDHEN, CDR2 SYDVKM. CDR3 DNA: TGTGCCAGCAGGAACAGTATAATCGATGGCTACACCTTC. It specifies CASRNSIIDGYTF.